The 13 T cell receptor beta chains given below trace back to one sample, sequenced in a study of blood T cells in healthy people across ages. Primers used in a second PCR of roughly 7 to 12 cycles were a sample-barcoded 5' primer and a J-beta primer mix. TCRdb recomputed calls from the 5' RACE reads with MiXCR, one row per CDR3 protein. The sample holds approximately 1.5 million distinct CDR3 sequences, 30% to 40% seen once. The sequenced sample consisted of blood. Receptors were obtained from a woman between 25 and 40 years old in good health.

The chain links TRBV12-3 or TRBV12-4 to TRBJ2-7; 7 bases match TRBD1. The CDR3 loop spans 12 amino acids. Unmatched junction bases numbered 8, after V lost 6 bases and J lost 9 bases. The CDR3 DNA sequence: TGTGCCAGCAGGGCAGGGGGACACGGGCAGTACTTC. Protein product: CASRAGGHGQYF.

J is TRBJ1-5 and V is TRBV20-1; tentatively, D is TRBD1 (5 bases). Trimming took off 6 bases at V and 4 bases at J, with 13 bases between the two ends. The CDR3 covers 13 residues. Germline CDR1 is DFQATT and CDR2 is SNEGSKA (reference sequence). CDR3 DNA: TGCAGTGCCCCCCGGGGGGAGAATCAGCCCCAGCATTTT. This gives the protein CSAPRGENQPQHF.

This clonotype was counted a few times. The gene calls are TRBV28 and TRBJ1-5, with D possibly being TRBD1 (6 bases). Germline CDR1 MDHEN, CDR2 SYDVKM. The germline V and J ends were trimmed by 7 bases and 6 bases, with 10 bases remaining between them. There are 12 residues in the CDR3. The CDR3 loop reads CASNRVAQPQHF. The CDR3 nucleotides read TGTGCCAGCAACAGGGTTGCTCAGCCCCAGCATTTT. The full variable domain, in which reference TRBV28 and TRBJ1-5 provide the parts outside the CDR3, is DVKVTQSSRYLVKRTGEKVFLECVQDMDHENMFWYRQDPGLGLRLIYFSYDVKMKEKGDIPEGYSVSREKKERFSLILESASTNQTSMYLCASNRVAQPQHFGDGTRLSIL.

CDR3 DNA: TGCGCCAGCAGCGCACAGACAGACGGCGAGCAGTACTTC. Its translation: CASSAQTDGEQYF. This chain joins TRBV5-1 and TRBJ2-7; TRBD1 might be the D (5 bases). V lost 4 bases to trimming and J lost 6 bases, with 14 bases between them. CDR1 is SGHRS, CDR2 YFSETQ, per germline. This CDR3 is 13 amino acids long.

The chain has TRBV27 and TRBJ2-7, with D possibly being TRBD1 or TRBD2 (7 bases each). V lost 5 bases and J 10 bases, leaving 24 bases between the germline ends. Germline V CDR1 and CDR2: MNHEY, SMNVEV (reference sequence). The CDR3 runs to 15 residues. The CDR3 is CASSPAAGGVEAQYF. CDR3 sequence (DNA): TGTGCCAGCAGTCCGGCGGCAGGGGGGGTTGAGGCCCAGTACTTC.

This clonotype was counted at least ten times. The V call is TRBV29-1, the J call TRBJ2-3; 8 bases are a match to TRBD2. The CDR3 sequence is 13 residues long. Germline V gene data show CDR1 as SQVTM and CDR2 as ANQGSEA. With V trimmed by 4 bases and J by 3 bases, 3 bases remained unmatched. The CDR3, as DNA: TGCAGCGTTGTGCCTAGCGGGACAGATACGCAGTATTTT. It specifies CSVVPSGTDTQYF.

This clonotype was recorded at least ten times. The chain links TRBV4-2 to TRBJ2-7; D is perhaps TRBD1 (5 bases). The germline V gene encodes CDR1 LGHNA and CDR2 YNFKEQ. V lost 1 base and J lost 3, with 10 bases in between. The CDR3 has 14 residues. The CDR3 DNA reads as TGTGCCAGCAGCCAAGGACCGCAGGGCTACGAGCAGTACTTC. This translates into CASSQGPQGYEQYF.

The rearrangement uses TRBV5-6 and TRBJ2-1, with 9 bases aligning to TRBD2. The J segment lost 0 bases and the V segment lost 7 bases, leaving 29 bases of the junction unmatched. This CDR3 has 23 residues. In germline, CDR1 is SGHDT, CDR2 YYEEEE. As DNA, the CDR3 is TGTGCCAGCGTCAAAAGGGGGGGCCTAGGCGGGCTAGCGGGACCGAGCTCCTACAATGAGCAGTTCTTC. Translated, it gives CASVKRGGLGGLAGPSSYNEQFF.

Only a few counts were recorded for this clonotype. The V gene is TRBV6-1, the J gene TRBJ1-4, with D perhaps matching TRBD1 (5 bases). Germline V gene sequence: CDR1 MNHNS, CDR2 SASEGT. V lost 0 bases and J 5 bases, leaving 13 bases between the germline ends. The CDR3 runs to 16 residues. In nucleotides, the CDR3 is TGTGCCAGCAGTGAAGCGTGGGGACGGCTAAATGAAAAACTGTTTTTT. It translates to CASSEAWGRLNEKLFF.

The chain couples TRBV28 to TRBJ2-6, with TRBD1 matching 7 bases. The CDR3 totals 14 residues. The V gene's germline CDR1 is MDHEN and CDR2 SYDVKM. Trimming at V came to 8 bases and at J to 2 bases, leaving 3 bases not matched to a gene. CDR3 coding DNA: TGTGCCAGCTACCAGGGGGCTGGGGCCAACGTCCTGACTTTC. This sequence encodes CASYQGAGANVLTF.

The rearrangement links TRBV12-3 or TRBV12-4 to TRBJ1-6; D is ambiguous. The CDR3 length is 14 residues. Trimming removed 2 bases at V and 8 bases at J, with 10 bases between. The CDR3 DNA follows: TGTGCCAGCAGTTTATGGGGTCCAGATTCACCCCTCCACTTT. Translated: CASSLWGPDSPLHF.

This clonotype was counted a few times. The chain uses TRBV11-1 and TRBJ1-1, with 9 bases lining up with TRBD1. This CDR3 has 15 residues. V trimming: 8 bases; J trimming: 0 bases; junction bases outside the gene matches: 7. CDR1 and CDR2 from the germline V gene are SGHAT and FQDESV (reference sequence). The CDR3, as DNA: TGTGCCAGCGAACCCCGGGACAGGGTGAACACTGAAGCTTTCTTT. It yields the protein CASEPRDRVNTEAFF.

V usage is TRBV2 and J usage is TRBJ2-5, with D perhaps TRBD1 (6 bases). This CDR3 comprises 16 residues. CDR1 and CDR2 (germline): SNHLY, FYNNEI. Trimming shortened V by 5 bases and J by 2 bases, and 18 bases separated the two germline ends. The CDR3 DNA reads as TGTGCCAGCAGTATCCCGGCAGGGGTAGCACAAGAGACCCAGTACTTC. Translated, it gives CASSIPAGVAQETQYF.